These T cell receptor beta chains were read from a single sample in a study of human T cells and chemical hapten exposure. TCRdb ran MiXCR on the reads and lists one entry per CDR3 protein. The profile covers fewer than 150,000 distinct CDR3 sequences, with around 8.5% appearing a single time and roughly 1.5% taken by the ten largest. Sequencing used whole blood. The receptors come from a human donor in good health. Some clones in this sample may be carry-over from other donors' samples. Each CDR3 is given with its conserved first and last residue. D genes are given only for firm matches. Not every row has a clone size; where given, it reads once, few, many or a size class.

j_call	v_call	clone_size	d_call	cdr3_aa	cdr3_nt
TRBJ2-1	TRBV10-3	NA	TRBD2	CAISDERGGRDEQFF	TGTGCCATCAGTGACGAGCGGGGGGGCCGCGATGAGCAGTTCTTC
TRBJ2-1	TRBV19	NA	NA	CASSITQGGSYNEQFF	TGTGCCAGTAGTATAACGCAGGGGGGGTCCTACAATGAGCAGTTCTTC
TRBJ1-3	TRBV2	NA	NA	CASSEAHSFASGNTIYF	TGTGCCAGCAGTGAAGCTCATTCGTTCGCCTCTGGAAACACCATATATTTT
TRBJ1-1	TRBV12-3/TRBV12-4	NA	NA	CASSTANTEAFF	TGTGCCAGCAGTACAGCGAACACTGAAGCTTTCTTT
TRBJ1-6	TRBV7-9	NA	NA	CASSSQEVSYNSPLHF	TGTGCCAGCAGCTCGCAGGAAGTCTCCTATAATTCACCCCTCCACTTT
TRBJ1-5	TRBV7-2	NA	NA	CASSLVWDSNQPQHF	TGTGCCAGCAGCTTAGTATGGGACAGCAATCAGCCCCAGCATTTT
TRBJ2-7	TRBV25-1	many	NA	CASKQGYSYEQYF	TGTGCCAGCAAGCAGGGGTACTCCTACGAGCAGTACTTC
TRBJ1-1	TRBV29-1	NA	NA	CSVGLSLNTEAFF	TGCAGCGTCGGTTTAAGCTTAAACACTGAAGCTTTCTTT
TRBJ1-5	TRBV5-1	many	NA	CASSLTGYSNQPQHF	TGCGCCAGCAGCCTCACGGGGTACTCTAATCAGCCCCAGCATTTT
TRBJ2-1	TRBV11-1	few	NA	CASSPLKRSSYNEQFF	TGTGCCAGCAGCCCACTCAAGCGGAGCTCCTACAATGAGCAGTTCTTC
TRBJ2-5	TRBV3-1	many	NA	CASSRSGYQETQYF	TGTGCCAGCAGCCGATCAGGGTACCAAGAGACCCAGTACTTC
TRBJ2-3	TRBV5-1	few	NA	CASSSKQGPTDTQYF	TGCGCCAGCAGCTCGAAGCAGGGCCCTACAGATACGCAGTATTTT
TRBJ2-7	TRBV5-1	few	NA	CASSSGDYEQYF	TGCGCCAGCAGCTCCGGAGACTACGAGCAGTACTTC
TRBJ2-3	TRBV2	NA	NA	CASRESTDTQYF	TGTGCCAGCCGAGAAAGCACAGATACGCAGTATTTT
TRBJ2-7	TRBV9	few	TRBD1	CASSSGQGNFYEQYF	TGTGCCAGCAGCAGCGGACAGGGGAACTTCTACGAGCAGTACTTC
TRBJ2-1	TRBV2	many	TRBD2	CASKGPGGGAYNEQFF	TGTGCCAGCAAAGGACCCGGCGGGGGAGCCTACAATGAGCAGTTCTTC
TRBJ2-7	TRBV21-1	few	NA	CASSKVPADGTGGWEQYF	TGTGCCAGCAGCAAAGTCCCGGCGGATGGGACAGGAGGCTGGGAGCAGTACTTC
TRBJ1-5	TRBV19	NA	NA	CATLDNVQEAYQPQHF	TGTGCCACCCTGGACAACGTGCAGGAAGCATACCAGCCCCAGCATTTT
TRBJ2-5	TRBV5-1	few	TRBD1	CASSLGARTGGFETQYF	TGCGCCAGCAGCTTGGGCGCTCGGACAGGGGGGTTTGAGACCCAGTACTTC
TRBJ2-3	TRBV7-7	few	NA	CASSLEGFTDTQYF	TGTGCCAGCAGCTTAGAGGGGTTCACAGATACGCAGTATTTT
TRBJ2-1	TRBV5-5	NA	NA	CASNPMTGNRRNEQFF	TGTGCCAGCAACCCCATGACGGGAAATAGAAGGAATGAGCAGTTCTTC
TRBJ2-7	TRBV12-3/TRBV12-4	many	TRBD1	CASRPGQGESSYEQYF	TGTGCCAGCAGGCCTGGACAGGGCGAGAGCTCCTACGAGCAGTACTTC
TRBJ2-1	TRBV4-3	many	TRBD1	CASSQGGQGAHNEQFF	TGCGCCAGCAGCCAAGGGGGACAGGGGGCACACAATGAGCAGTTCTTC
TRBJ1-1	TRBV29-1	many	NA	CSVEDQAGANTEAFF	TGCAGCGTTGAAGATCAGGCAGGGGCGAACACTGAAGCTTTCTTT
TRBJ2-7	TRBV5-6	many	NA	CASSLGQSSYEQYF	TGTGCCAGCAGCTTGGGACAGAGCTCCTACGAGCAGTACTTC
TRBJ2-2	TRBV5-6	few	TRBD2	CASSLAGGGRTITGELFF	TGTGCCAGCAGCTTGGCGGGGGGCGGGAGGACCATAACCGGGGAGCTGTTTTTT
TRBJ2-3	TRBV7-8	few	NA	CASSLDPVTDTQYF	TGTGCCAGCAGCTTAGATCCAGTCACAGATACGCAGTATTTT
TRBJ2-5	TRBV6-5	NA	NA	CASSYSELGETQYF	TGTGCCAGCAGTTACTCGGAACTAGGGGAGACCCAGTACTTC
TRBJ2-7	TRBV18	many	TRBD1	CASSPGQVSYEQYF	TGTGCCAGCTCACCCGGACAGGTGTCCTACGAGCAGTACTTC
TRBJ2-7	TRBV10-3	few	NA	CAISEQDRKIHEQYF	TGTGCCATCAGTGAACAGGACAGAAAGATCCACGAGCAGTACTTC
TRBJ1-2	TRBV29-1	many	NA	CSVGGGGNYGYTF	TGCAGCGTTGGGGGGGGCGGCAACTATGGCTACACCTTC
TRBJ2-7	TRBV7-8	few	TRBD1	CASSLAGTGPSREQYF	TGTGCCAGCAGCTTAGCCGGGACAGGGCCGTCCAGGGAGCAGTACTTC
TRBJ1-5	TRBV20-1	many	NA	CSARDLTGGNQPQHF	TGCAGTGCTAGAGATCTTACAGGTGGGAATCAGCCCCAGCATTTT
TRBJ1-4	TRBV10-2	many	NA	CASSDTVRGEKLFF	TGCGCCAGCAGTGATACAGTGAGAGGGGAAAAACTGTTTTTT
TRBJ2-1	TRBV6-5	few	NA	CASSHTDGEQFF	TGTGCCAGCAGTCATACTGACGGTGAGCAGTTCTTC
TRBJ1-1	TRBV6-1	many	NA	CASSDQGIAEAFF	TGTGCCAGCAGTGATCAGGGGATCGCTGAAGCTTTCTTT
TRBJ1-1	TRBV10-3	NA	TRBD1	CAISESGTGKGANTEAYF	TGTGCCATCAGTGAGTCCGGGACAGGGAAGGGGGCGAACACTGAAGCTTACTTT
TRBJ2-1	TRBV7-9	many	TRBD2	CASSPWTSGIRGDNEQFF	TGTGCCAGCAGCCCTTGGACTAGCGGGATTAGAGGGGACAATGAGCAGTTCTTC
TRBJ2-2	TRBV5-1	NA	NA	CASSLAGNSGELFF	TGCGCCAGCAGCTTGGCAGGGAACAGCGGGGAGCTGTTTTTT
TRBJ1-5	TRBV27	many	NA	CASSPRDTHYSNQPQHF	TGTGCCAGCAGCCCCCGCGACACTCACTATAGCAATCAGCCCCAGCATTTT
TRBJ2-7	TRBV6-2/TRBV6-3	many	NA	CASRQTVNEQYF	TGTGCCAGCAGACAGACAGTGAACGAGCAGTACTTC
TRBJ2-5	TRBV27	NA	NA	CASSINPQRETQYF	TGTGCCAGCAGTATAAACCCCCAGAGAGAGACCCAGTACTTC
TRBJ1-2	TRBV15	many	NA	CATSRDSPTGPRGYTF	TGTGCCACCAGCAGAGATAGCCCAACAGGGCCGCGTGGCTACACCTTC
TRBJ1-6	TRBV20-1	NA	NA	CSARDRGQGRPSNSPLHF	TGCAGTGCTAGAGATCGGGGTCAGGGAAGGCCGTCAAATTCACCCCTCCACTTT
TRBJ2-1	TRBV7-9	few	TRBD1	CASSLVSGGGPYNEQFF	TGTGCCAGCAGCTTAGTTTCAGGGGGTGGCCCCTACAATGAGCAGTTCTTC
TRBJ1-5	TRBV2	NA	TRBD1	CASTGTGDQPQHF	TGTGCCAGCACCGGGACAGGAGATCAGCCCCAGCATTTT
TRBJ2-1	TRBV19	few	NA	CASSIRQQYKPIEQFF	TGTGCCAGTAGTATTCGACAGCAGTATAAACCCATCGAGCAGTTCTTC
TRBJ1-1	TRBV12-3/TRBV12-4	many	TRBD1	CASSAGGAGTEAFF	TGTGCCAGCAGTGCAGGGGGGGCGGGCACTGAAGCTTTCTTT
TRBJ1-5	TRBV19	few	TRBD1	CASSTKDREIQPQHF	TGTGCCAGTAGTACTAAGGACAGGGAAATTCAGCCCCAGCATTTT
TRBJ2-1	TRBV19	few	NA	CASSIKGLSYNEQFF	TGTGCCAGTAGTATAAAGGGTCTGAGCTACAATGAGCAGTTCTTC
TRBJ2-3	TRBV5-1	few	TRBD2	CASSLDGTTTDTQYF	TGCGCCAGCAGCTTGGACGGGACTACCACAGATACGCAGTATTTT
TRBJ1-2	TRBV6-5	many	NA	CASSYSIPGHMSAYGYTF	TGTGCCAGCAGTTACTCGATACCTGGACACATGTCGGCCTATGGCTACACCTTC
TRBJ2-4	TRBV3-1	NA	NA	CASSPGPGRAKNIQYF	TGTGCCAGCAGCCCCGGCCCAGGGCGAGCCAAAAACATTCAGTACTTC
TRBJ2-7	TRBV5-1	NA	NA	CASSFPEETGRDYEQYF	TGCGCCAGCAGCTTTCCTGAAGAAACAGGGCGAGACTACGAGCAGTACTTC
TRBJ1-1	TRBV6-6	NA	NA	CASINPREAFF	TGTGCCAGCATTAACCCCCGAGAAGCTTTCTTT